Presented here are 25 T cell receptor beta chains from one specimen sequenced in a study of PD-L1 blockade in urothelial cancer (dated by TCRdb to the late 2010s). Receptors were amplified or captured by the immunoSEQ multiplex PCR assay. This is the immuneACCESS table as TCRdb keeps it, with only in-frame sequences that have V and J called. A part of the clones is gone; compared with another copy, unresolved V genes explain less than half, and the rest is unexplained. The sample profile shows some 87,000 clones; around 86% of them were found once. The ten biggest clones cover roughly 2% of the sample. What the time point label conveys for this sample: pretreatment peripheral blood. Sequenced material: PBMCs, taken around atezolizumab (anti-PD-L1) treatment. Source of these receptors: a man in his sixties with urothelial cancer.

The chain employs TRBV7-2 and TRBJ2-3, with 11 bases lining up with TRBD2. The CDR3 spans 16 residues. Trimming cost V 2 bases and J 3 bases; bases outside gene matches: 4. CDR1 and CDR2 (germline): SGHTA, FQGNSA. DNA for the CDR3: TGTGCCAGCAGCTTACGGCTAGCGGGAGGTACAGATACGCAGTATTTT. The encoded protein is CASSLRLAGGTDTQYF.

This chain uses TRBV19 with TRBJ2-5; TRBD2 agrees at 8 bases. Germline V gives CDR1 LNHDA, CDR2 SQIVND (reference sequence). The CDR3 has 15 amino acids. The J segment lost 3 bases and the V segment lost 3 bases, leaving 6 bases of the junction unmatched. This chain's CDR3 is CASSIGLGLEETQYF. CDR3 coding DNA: TGTGCCAGTAGTATCGGTTTGGGACTAGAAGAGACCCAGTACTTC.

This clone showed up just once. CDR3 in amino acids: CASSLGTGSNYGYTF. The CDR3 nucleotides read TGTGCCAGCAGCTTGGGGACAGGTTCGAACTATGGCTACACCTTC. This chain connects TRBV7-3 to TRBJ1-2; the match to TRBD1 covers 8 bases. With 3 bases clipped from V and 2 bases from J, the junction kept 5 bases outside the gene matches. The CDR3 totals 15 residues. Germline values: CDR1 SGHTA, CDR2 FQGTGA. Full variable domain (remainder filled in from reference TRBV7-3 and TRBJ1-2): GAGVSQTPSNKVTEKGKYVELRCDPISGHTALYWYRQSLGQGPEFLIYFQGTGAADDSGLPNDRFFAVRPEGSVSTLKIQRTERGDSAVYLCASSLGTGSNYGYTFGSGTRLTVV.

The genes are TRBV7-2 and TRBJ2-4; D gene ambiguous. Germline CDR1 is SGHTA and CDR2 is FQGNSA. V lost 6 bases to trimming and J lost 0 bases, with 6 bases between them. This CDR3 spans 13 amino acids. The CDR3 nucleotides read TGTGCCAGCAGTATTTTAGCCAAAAACATTCAGTACTTC. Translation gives CASSILAKNIQYF. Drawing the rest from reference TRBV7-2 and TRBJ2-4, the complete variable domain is GAGVSQSPSNKVTEKGKDVELRCDPISGHTALYWYRQSLGQGLEFLIYFQGNSAPDKSGLPSDRFSAERTGGSVSTLTIQRTQQEDSAVYLCASSILAKNIQYFGAGTRLSVL.

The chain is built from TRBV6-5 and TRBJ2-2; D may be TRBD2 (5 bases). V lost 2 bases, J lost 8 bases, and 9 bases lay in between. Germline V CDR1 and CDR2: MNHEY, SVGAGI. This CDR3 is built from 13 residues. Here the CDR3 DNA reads TGTGCCAGCAGTTACATGAGGGCGGGGGAGCTGTTTTTT. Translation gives CASSYMRAGELFF.

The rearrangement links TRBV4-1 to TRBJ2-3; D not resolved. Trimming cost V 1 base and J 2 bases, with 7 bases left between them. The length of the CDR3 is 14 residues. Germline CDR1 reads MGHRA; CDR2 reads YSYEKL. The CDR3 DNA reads TGCGCCAGCAGCCAAGGAGAATACACAGATACGCAGTATTTT. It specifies CASSQGEYTDTQYF.

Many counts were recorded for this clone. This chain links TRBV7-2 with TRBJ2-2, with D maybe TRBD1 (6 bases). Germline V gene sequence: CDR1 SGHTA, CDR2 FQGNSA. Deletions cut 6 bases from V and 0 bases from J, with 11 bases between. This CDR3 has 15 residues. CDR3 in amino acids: CASSSGTTNTGELFF. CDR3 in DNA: TGTGCCAGCAGTTCCGGGACAACGAACACCGGGGAGCTGTTTTTT.

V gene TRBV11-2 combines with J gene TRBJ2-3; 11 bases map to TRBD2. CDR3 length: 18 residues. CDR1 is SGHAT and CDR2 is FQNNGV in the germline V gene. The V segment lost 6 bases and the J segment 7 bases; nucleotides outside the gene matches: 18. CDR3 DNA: TGTGCCAGCAGAGCCCTCGGGGCTAGCGGGAGGAGTCGCCATACGCAGTATTTT. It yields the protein CASRALGASGRSRHTQYF.

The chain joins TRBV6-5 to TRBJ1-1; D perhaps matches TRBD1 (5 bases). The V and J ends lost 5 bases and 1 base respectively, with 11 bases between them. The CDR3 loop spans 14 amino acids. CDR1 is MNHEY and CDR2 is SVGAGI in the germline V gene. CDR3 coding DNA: TGTGCCAGCAGTATCGGACATTCGAACACTGAAGCTTTCTTT. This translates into CASSIGHSNTEAFF.

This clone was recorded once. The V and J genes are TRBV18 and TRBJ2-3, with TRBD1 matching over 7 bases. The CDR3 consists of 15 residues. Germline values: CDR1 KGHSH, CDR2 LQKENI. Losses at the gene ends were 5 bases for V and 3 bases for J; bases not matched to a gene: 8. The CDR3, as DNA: TGTGCCAGCTCAAAACAGGGGAGTTGGACAGATACGCAGTATTTT. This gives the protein CASSKQGSWTDTQYF. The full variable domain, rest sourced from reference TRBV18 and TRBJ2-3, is NAGVMQNPRHLVRRRGQEARLRCSPMKGHSHVYWYRQLPEEGLKFMVYLQKENIIDESGMPKERFSAEFPKEGPSILRIQQVVRGDSAAYFCASSKQGSWTDTQYFGPGTRLTVL.

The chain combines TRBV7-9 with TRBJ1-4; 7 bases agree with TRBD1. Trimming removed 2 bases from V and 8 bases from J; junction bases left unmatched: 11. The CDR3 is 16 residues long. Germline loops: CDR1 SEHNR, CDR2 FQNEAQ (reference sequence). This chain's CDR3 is CASSLSPGGSVEKLFF. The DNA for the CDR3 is TGTGCCAGCAGCTTATCGCCAGGGGGGTCGGTAGAAAAACTGTTTTTT. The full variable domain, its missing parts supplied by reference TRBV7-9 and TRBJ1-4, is DTGVSQNPRHKITKRGQNVTFRCDPISEHNRLYWYRQTLGQGPEFLTYFQNEAQLEKSRLLSDRFSAERPKGSFSTLEIQRTEQGDSAMYLCASSLSPGGSVEKLFFGSGTQLSVL.

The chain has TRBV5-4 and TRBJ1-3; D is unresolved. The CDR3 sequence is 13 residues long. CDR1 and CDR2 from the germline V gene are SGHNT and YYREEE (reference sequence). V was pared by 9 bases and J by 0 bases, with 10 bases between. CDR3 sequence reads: CATSKNSGNTIYF. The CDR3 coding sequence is TGTGCCACCTCTAAGAACTCTGGAAACACCATATATTTT.

The CDR3 here is CASSPMDGSSGANVLTF. Here the CDR3 DNA reads TGTGCCAGCTCACCGATGGACGGGAGCTCTGGGGCCAACGTCCTGACTTTC. This rearrangement joins TRBV18 to TRBJ2-6; tentatively, D is TRBD2 (6 bases). Trimming stripped 3 bases from V and 0 bases from J, with 12 bases between. In germline, CDR1 is KGHSH, CDR2 LQKENI. This CDR3 has 17 residues.

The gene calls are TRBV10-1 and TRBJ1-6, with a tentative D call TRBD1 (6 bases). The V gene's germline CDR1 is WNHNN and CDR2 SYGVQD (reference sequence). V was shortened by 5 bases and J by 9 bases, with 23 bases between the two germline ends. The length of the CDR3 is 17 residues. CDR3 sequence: CASSLKGEQGVSSPLHF. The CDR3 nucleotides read TGCGCCAGCAGTCTAAAAGGGGAACAGGGCGTGAGTTCACCCCTCCACTTT.

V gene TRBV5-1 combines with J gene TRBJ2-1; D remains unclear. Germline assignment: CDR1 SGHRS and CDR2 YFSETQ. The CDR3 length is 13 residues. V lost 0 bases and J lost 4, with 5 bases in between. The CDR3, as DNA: TGCGCCAGCAGCTTGGCGCAGTACAATGAGCAGTTCTTC. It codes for CASSLAQYNEQFF.

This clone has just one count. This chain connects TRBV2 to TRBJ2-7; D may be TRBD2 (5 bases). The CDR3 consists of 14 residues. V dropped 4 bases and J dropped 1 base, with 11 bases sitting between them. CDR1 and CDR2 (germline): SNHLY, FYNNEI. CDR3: CASSGRGPSYEQYF. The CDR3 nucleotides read TGTGCCAGCAGTGGGCGAGGGCCTTCCTACGAGCAGTACTTC.

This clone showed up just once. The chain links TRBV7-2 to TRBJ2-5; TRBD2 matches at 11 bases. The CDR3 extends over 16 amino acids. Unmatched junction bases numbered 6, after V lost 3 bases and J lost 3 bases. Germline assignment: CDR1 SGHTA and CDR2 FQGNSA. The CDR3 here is CASSLISGGVKETQYF. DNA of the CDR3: TGTGCCAGCAGCTTGATTAGCGGGGGGGTTAAAGAGACCCAGTACTTC. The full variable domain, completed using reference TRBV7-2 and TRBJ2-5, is GAGVSQSPSNKVTEKGKDVELRCDPISGHTALYWYRQSLGQGLEFLIYFQGNSAPDKSGLPSDRFSAERTGGSVSTLTIQRTQQEDSAVYLCASSLISGGVKETQYFGPGTRLLVL.

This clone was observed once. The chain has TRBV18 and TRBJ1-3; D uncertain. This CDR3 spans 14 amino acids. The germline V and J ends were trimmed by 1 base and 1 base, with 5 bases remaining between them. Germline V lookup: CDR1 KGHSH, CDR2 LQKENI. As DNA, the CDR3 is TGTGCCAGCTCACCACAGAGTTCTGGAAACACCATATATTTT. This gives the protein CASSPQSSGNTIYF.

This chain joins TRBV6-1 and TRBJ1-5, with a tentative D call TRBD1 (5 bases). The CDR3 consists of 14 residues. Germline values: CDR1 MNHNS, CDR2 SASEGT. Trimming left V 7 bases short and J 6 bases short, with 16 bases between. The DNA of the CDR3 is TGTGCCAGCAAGGTTGCCAGGGATTTTCAGCCCCAGCATTTT. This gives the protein CASKVARDFQPQHF.

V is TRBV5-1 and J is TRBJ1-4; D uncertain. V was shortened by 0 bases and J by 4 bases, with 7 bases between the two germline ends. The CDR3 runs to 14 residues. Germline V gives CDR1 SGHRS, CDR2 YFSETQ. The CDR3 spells CASSLEQFNEKLFF. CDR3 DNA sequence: TGCGCCAGCAGCTTGGAACAGTTTAATGAAAAACTGTTTTTT. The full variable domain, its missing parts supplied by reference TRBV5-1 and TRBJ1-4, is KAGVTQTPRYLIKTRGQQVTLSCSPISGHRSVSWYQQTPGQGLQFLFEYFSETQRNKGNFPGRFSGRQFSNSRSEMNVSTLELGDSALYLCASSLEQFNEKLFFGSGTQLSVL.

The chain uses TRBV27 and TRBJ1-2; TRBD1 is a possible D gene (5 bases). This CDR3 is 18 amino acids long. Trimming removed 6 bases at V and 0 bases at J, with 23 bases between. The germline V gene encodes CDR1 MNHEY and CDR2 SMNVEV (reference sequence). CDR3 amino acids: CASRPDSRRNPANYGYTF. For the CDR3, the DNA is TGTGCCAGCAGACCTGACAGTCGGAGAAACCCAGCTAACTATGGCTACACCTTC.

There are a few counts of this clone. The CDR3 bases are TGTGCCAGCAGCGTAGCCACGGCAACTAATGAAAAACTGTTTTTT. Amino acids: CASSVATATNEKLFF. The chain has TRBV9 and TRBJ1-4, with D hard to call. Per germline, CDR1 SGDLS and CDR2 YYNGEE. Deletions cut 0 bases from V and 0 bases from J, with 6 bases between. The CDR3 is made up of 15 amino acids.

This CDR3 reads CASSASGRPTTLYGYTF. DNA for the CDR3: TGTGCCAGCAGCGCCTCGGGAAGACCGACCACACTCTATGGCTACACCTTC. The chain uses TRBV9 and TRBJ1-2; no clear D. Germline lookup yields CDR1 SGDLS and CDR2 YYNGEE. Trimming cost V 3 bases and J 4 bases, with 22 bases left between them. The CDR3 spans 17 residues.

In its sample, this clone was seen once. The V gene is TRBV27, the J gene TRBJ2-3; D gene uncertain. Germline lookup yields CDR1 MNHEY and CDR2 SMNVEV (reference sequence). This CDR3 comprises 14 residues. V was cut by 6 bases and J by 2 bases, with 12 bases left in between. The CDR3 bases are TGTGCCAGCAGACAAACCAGGCTCACAGATACGCAGTATTTT. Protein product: CASRQTRLTDTQYF.

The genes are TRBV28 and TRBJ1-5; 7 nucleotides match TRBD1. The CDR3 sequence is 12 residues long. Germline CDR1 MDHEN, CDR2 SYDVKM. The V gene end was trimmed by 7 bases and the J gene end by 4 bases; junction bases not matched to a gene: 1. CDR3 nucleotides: TGTGCCAGCAAACAGGGGAATCAGCCCCAGCATTTT. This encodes CASKQGNQPQHF.